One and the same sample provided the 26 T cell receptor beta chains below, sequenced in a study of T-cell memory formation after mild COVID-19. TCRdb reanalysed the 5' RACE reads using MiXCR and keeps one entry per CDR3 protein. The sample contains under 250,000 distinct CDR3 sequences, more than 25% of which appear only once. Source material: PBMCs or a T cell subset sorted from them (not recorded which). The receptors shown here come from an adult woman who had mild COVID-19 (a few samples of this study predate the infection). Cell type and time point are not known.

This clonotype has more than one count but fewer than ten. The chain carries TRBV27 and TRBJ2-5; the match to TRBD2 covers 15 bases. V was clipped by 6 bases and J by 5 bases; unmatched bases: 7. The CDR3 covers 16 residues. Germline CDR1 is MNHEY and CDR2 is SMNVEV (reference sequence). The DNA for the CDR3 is TGTGCCAGCAGCGGGACTAGCGGGAGGTCATGGGAGACCCAGTACTTC. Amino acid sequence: CASSGTSGRSWETQYF.

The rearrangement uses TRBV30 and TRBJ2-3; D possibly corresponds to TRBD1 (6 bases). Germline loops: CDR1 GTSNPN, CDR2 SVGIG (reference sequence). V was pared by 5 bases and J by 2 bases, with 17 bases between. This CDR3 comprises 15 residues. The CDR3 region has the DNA TGTGCCTGGCACCACAGGGCAGAGGCCACAGATACGCAGTATTTT. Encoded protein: CAWHHRAEATDTQYF.

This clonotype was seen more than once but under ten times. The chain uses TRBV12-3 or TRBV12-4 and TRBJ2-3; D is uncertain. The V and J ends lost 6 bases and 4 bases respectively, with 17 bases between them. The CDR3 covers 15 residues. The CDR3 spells CASRPPAPRADTQYF. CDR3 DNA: TGTGCCAGCAGGCCACCAGCCCCCCGGGCAGATACGCAGTATTTT.

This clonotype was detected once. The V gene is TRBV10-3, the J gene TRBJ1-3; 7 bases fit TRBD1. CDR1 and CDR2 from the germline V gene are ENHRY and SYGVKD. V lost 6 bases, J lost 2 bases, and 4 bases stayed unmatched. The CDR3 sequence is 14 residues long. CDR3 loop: CAIRRDSAGNTIYF. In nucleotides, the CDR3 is TGTGCCATCAGGCGGGACAGCGCTGGAAACACCATATATTTT.

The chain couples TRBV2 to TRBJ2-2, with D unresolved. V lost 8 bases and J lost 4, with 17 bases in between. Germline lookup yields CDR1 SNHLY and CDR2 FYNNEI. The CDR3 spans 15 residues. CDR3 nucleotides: TGTGCCAGCGGAACGAAGCAGCGCAGCACCGGGGAGCTGTTTTTT. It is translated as CASGTKQRSTGELFF. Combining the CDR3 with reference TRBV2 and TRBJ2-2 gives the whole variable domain EPEVTQTPSHQVTQMGQEVILRCVPISNHLYFYWYRQILGQKVEFLVSFYNNEISEKSEIFDDQFSVERPDGSNFTLKIRSTKLEDSAMYFCASGTKQRSTGELFFGEGSRLTVL.

CDR3 in DNA: TGCGCCAGCAGCCAAGAACGACGGGGCACCGGGGAGCTGTTTTTT. Translation gives CASSQERRGTGELFF. The V gene is TRBV4-3, the J gene TRBJ2-2, with a tentative D call TRBD2 (5 bases). V gave up 0 bases and J gave up 4 bases, with 9 bases separating them. The germline CDR1 and CDR2 sequences are LGHNA and YSLEER. This CDR3 spans 15 amino acids.

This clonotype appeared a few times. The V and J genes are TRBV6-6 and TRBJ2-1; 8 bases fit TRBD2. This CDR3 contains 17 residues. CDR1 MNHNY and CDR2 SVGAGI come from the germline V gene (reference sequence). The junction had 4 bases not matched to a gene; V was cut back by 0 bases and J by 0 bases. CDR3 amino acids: CASSYSSGMSSYNEQFF. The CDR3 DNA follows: TGTGCCAGCAGTTACTCTAGCGGGATGAGCTCCTACAATGAGCAGTTCTTC.

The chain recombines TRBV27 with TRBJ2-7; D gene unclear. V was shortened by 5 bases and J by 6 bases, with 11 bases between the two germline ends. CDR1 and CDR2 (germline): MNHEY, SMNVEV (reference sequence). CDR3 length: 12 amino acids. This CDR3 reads CASSLRFGEQYF. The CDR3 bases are TGTGCCAGCAGTCTGCGATTCGGCGAGCAGTACTTC.

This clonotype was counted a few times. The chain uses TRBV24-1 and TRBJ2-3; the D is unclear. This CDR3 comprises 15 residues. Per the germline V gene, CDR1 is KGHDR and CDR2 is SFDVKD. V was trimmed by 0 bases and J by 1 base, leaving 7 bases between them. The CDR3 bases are TGTGCCACCAGTGATTTGTTCACAGGCACAGATACGCAGTATTTT. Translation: CATSDLFTGTDTQYF.

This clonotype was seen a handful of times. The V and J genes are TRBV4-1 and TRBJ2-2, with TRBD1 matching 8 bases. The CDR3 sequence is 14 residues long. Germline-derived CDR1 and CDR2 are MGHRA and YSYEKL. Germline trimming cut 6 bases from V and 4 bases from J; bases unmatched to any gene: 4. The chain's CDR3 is CASRLTGGTGELFF. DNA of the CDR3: TGCGCCAGCAGACTAACAGGGGGCACCGGGGAGCTGTTTTTT.

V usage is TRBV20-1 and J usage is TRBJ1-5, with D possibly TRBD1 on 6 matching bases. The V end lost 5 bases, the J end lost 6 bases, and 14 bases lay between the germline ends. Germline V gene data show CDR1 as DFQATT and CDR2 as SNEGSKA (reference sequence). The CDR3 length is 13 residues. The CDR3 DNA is TGCAGTGCTCTCGAGGGGGTGGTTCAGCCCCAGCATTTT. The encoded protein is CSALEGVVQPQHF.

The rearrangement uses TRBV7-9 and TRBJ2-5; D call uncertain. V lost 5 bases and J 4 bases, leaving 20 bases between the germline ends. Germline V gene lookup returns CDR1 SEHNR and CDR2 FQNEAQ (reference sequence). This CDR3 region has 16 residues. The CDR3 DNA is TGTGCCAGCAGCCCCCCCCGGGCTCTCGGCGTAGAGACCCAGTACTTC. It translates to CASSPPRALGVETQYF.

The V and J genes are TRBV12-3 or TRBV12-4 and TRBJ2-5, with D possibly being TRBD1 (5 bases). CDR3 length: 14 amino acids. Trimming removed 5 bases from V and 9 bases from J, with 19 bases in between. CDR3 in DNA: TGTGCCAGCAGTCTTAGGGAAGGGGTCTGGGCCCAGTACTTC. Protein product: CASSLREGVWAQYF.

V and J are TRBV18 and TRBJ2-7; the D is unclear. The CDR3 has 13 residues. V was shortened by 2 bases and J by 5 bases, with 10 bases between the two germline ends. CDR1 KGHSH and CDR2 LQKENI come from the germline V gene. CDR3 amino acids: CASSPFQGHEQYF. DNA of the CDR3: TGTGCCAGCTCACCATTTCAAGGACACGAGCAGTACTTC.

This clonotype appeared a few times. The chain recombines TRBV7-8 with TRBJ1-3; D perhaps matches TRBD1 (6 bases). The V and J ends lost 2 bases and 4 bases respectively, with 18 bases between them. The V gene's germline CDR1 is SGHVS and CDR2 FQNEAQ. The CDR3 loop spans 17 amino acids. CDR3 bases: TGTGCCAGCAGCTTACGCCAGGGGATGACGCTAGGAAACACCATATATTTT. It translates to CASSLRQGMTLGNTIYF. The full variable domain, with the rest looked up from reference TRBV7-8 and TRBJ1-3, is GAGVSQSPRYKVAKRGQDVALRCDPISGHVSLFWYQQALGQGPEFLTYFQNEAQLDKSGLPSDRFFAERPEGSVSTLKIQRTQQEDSAVYLCASSLRQGMTLGNTIYFGEGSWLTVV.

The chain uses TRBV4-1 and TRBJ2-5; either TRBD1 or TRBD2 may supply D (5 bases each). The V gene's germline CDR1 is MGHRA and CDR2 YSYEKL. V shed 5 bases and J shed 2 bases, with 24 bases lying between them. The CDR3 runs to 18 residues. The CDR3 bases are TGCGCCAGCAGCATAGGGACGTCAAGGCCCCCGGGACAAGAGACCCAGTACTTC. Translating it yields CASSIGTSRPPGQETQYF.

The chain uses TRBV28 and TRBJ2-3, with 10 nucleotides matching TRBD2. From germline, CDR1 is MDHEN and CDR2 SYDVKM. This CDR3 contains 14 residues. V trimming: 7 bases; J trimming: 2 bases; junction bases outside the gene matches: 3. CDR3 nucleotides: TGTGCCAGCATTAGCGGGAGGTTCACAGATACGCAGTATTTT. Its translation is CASISGRFTDTQYF. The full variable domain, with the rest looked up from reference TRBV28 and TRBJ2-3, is DVKVTQSSRYLVKRTGEKVFLECVQDMDHENMFWYRQDPGLGLRLIYFSYDVKMKEKGDIPEGYSVSREKKERFSLILESASTNQTSMYLCASISGRFTDTQYFGPGTRLTVL.

The CDR3 sequence: CASSPSGRGGLLEQFF. CDR3 nucleotides: TGCGCCAGCAGCCCGAGCGGGCGGGGGGGCTTGCTTGAGCAGTTCTTC. The genes are TRBV4-1 and TRBJ2-1, with 9 bases matching TRBD2. The CDR3 runs to 16 residues. The germline gives CDR1 MGHRA, CDR2 YSYEKL. After removal of 4 bases from V and 9 bases from J, the junction contained 13 bases not matched to a gene.

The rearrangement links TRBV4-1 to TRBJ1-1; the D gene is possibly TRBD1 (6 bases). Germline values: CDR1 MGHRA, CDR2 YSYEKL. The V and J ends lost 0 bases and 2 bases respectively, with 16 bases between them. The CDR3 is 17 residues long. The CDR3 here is CASSQDPAGAGNTEAFF. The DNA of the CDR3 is TGCGCCAGCAGCCAAGATCCGGCAGGGGCTGGAAACACTGAAGCTTTCTTT.

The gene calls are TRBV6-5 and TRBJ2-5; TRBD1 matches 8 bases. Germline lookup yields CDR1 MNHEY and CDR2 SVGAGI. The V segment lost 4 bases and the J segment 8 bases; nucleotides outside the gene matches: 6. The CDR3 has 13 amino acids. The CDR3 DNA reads TGTGCCAGCAGTTGGGACAGGCGAGATACCCAGTACTTC. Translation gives CASSWDRRDTQYF.

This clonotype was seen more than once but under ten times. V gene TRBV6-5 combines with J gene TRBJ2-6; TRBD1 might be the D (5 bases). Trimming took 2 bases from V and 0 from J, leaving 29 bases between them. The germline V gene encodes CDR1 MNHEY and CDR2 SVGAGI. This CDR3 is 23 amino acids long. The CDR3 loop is CASSYHYSRLGDPLDSGANVLTF. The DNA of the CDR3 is TGTGCCAGCAGTTACCATTACTCACGTCTAGGGGATCCCCTTGACTCTGGGGCCAACGTCCTGACTTTC.

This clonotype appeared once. In nucleotides, the CDR3 is TGTGCCAGCAGCTTAGGTTTACGCGGACTAAACACCGGGGAGCTGTTTTTT. Its translation: CASSLGLRGLNTGELFF. The V call is TRBV11-2, the J call TRBJ2-2; maybe TRBD2 (6 bases). The CDR3 extends over 17 amino acids. The V end lost 1 base, the J end lost 2 bases, and 14 bases lay between the germline ends. Germline lookup yields CDR1 SGHAT and CDR2 FQNNGV.

The chain's CDR3 is CASAPTSSYNEQFF. DNA for the CDR3: TGTGCCAGCGCCCCAACAAGCTCCTACAATGAGCAGTTCTTC. This chain joins TRBV5-4 and TRBJ2-1; D not certain. The germline V and J ends were trimmed by 7 bases and 0 bases, with 11 bases remaining between them. There are 14 residues in the CDR3. Germline V CDR1 and CDR2: SGHNT, YYREEE (reference sequence).

CDR3 DNA: TGTGCCAGCAGCTTGCAAGGCAGGGCCGGGAACACTGAAGCTTTCTTT. Translation gives CASSLQGRAGNTEAFF. The rearrangement uses TRBV5-6 and TRBJ1-1; weak D call: TRBD1 (5 bases). V was clipped by 1 base and J by 1 base, with 14 bases between them. Germline values: CDR1 SGHDT, CDR2 YYEEEE. The CDR3 extends over 16 amino acids.

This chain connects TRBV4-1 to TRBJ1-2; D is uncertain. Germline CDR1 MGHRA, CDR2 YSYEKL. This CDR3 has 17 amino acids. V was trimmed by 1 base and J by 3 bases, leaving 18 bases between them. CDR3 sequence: CASSQVDDPNNYYGYTF. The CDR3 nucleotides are TGCGCCAGCAGCCAAGTTGATGACCCCAACAACTACTATGGCTACACCTTC.

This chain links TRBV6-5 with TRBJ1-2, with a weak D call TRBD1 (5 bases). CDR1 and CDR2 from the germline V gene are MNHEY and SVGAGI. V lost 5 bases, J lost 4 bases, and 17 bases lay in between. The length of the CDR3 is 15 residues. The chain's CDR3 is CASSTGGEVIYGYTF. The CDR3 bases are TGTGCCAGCAGTACGGGGGGGGAGGTTATCTATGGCTACACCTTC.